Only a few counts were recorded for the clone carrying this T cell receptor beta chain. What it recognizes is unknown. TCRdb re-called the 5' RACE reads through MiXCR, storing one row per CDR3 protein. The repertoire holds under 350,000 distinct CDR3 sequences, with roughly 15% as singletons. The record originates from a study of T-cell memory formation after mild COVID-19. Trimming removed 1 base from V and 5 bases from J, with 12 bases in between. Germline values: CDR1 DFQATT, CDR2 SNEGSKA (reference sequence). The CDR3 loop spans 14 amino acids. Findings of the study overall: A balance of CD4 and CD8 characterized clones contracting day 15 to 85, whereas later expanders leaned CD4+.

The chain recombines TRBV20-1 with TRBJ2-1; TRBD1 might be the D (6 bases). The material sequenced was PBMCs or a T cell subset sorted from them (not recorded which). This TCR was sampled from a man aged 18 to 30 who had mild COVID-19 (a few samples of this study predate the infection). Cell type and time point are not known. The CDR3 region has the DNA TGCAGTGCTAGAGTCGACAGGAGAAACAATGAGCAGTTCTTC. This encodes CSARVDRRNNEQFF.